The 7 T cell receptor beta chains below were found in one sample sequenced in a study of OX40 agonist ivuxolimab in advanced cancers. Sequencing was performed with immunoSEQ multiplex PCR; in TCRdb, only in-frame clones are kept and a portion is missing. The repertoire consists of about 59,000 clones, with approximately 81% occurring once and the leading ten covering more than 0.4%. The source material was CD4+ or CD8+ T cells sorted from blood, sampled in a trial of the OX40 agonist ivuxolimab. All receptors derive from an adult with an advanced solid tumor such as melanoma, head and neck, liver or kidney cancer.

In this sample, this clone turned up once. The chain recombines TRBV5-1 with TRBJ2-2; TRBD1 aligns across 7 bases. The CDR3 is 16 amino acids. CDR1 and CDR2 (germline): SGHRS, YFSETQ. V gave up 5 bases and J gave up 6 bases; unmatched junction bases: 13. The CDR3 region has the DNA TGCGCCAGCAGTAGAAAAACAAACAGGGGCGCCGGGGAGCTGTTTTTT. As protein: CASSRKTNRGAGELFF.

This chain links TRBV11-3 with TRBJ2-7; D may be TRBD2 (6 bases). V shed 4 bases and J shed 3 bases, with 16 bases lying between them. This CDR3 has 15 residues. Per the germline V gene, CDR1 is SGHNT and CDR2 is YENEEA. Here the CDR3 reads CASSSRGTVNYEQYF. DNA for the CDR3: TGTGCCAGCAGCTCCCGCGGGACTGTAAACTACGAGCAGTACTTC.

This chain joins TRBV7-9 and TRBJ1-4, with D possibly matching TRBD1 (5 bases). The germline V gene has CDR1 SEHNR and CDR2 FQNEAQ (reference sequence). The V and J ends lost 5 bases and 7 bases respectively, with 17 bases between them. The CDR3 covers 15 residues. The CDR3 region is CASSKTQGISEKLFF. The CDR3 DNA reads TGTGCCAGCAGCAAAACCCAGGGAATTAGTGAAAAACTGTTTTTT.

The genes are TRBV18 and TRBJ2-7; 9 nucleotides match TRBD2. The J segment lost 3 bases and the V segment lost 2 bases, leaving 5 bases of the junction unmatched. The CDR3 extends over 15 amino acids. The germline V gene encodes CDR1 KGHSH and CDR2 LQKENI. CDR3 sequence (DNA): TGTGCCAGCTCACCAGATAGCGGGAGAGGCTACGAGCAGTACTTC. This sequence encodes CASSPDSGRGYEQYF. The variable domain in full, with the rest retrieved from reference TRBV18 and TRBJ2-7, is NAGVMQNPRHLVRRRGQEARLRCSPMKGHSHVYWYRQLPEEGLKFMVYLQKENIIDESGMPKERFSAEFPKEGPSILRIQQVVRGDSAAYFCASSPDSGRGYEQYFGPGTRLTVT.

The rearrangement joins TRBV7-2 to TRBJ1-3, with D hard to call. Germline-derived CDR1 and CDR2 are SGHTA and FQGNSA. This CDR3 comprises 15 residues. Trimming pared 2 bases from V and 0 bases from J, leaving 8 bases between. The CDR3 spells CASSLRLTSGNTIYF. CDR3 sequence (DNA): TGTGCCAGCAGCTTACGTCTGACCTCTGGAAACACCATATATTTT.

This chain joins TRBV29-1 and TRBJ1-1; D is unresolved. Germline CDR1 SQVTM, CDR2 ANQGSEA. V lost 6 bases and J 5 bases, leaving 19 bases between the germline ends. This CDR3 region has 14 residues. The DNA for the CDR3 is TGCAGCGTGGCTTTCGGGATGGGGAGAACTGAAGCTTTCTTT. It encodes CSVAFGMGRTEAFF.

This clone was counted once. This chain links TRBV28 with TRBJ1-1; D not certain. The CDR3 totals 11 residues. The ends were cut back, 6 bases at V and 4 bases at J, with 6 bases in the middle. Germline V lookup: CDR1 MDHEN, CDR2 SYDVKM. Written as DNA, the CDR3 is TGTGCCAGCAGCTCTTCCACTGAAGCTTTCTTT. Translation gives CASSSSTEAFF.